This passage covers 9 T cell receptor beta chains from one sample sequenced in a study of vaccination and CD4 T cells after COVID-19. Documented treatment: 10-day PBMC culture with coronavirus spike peptide pools or control peptides (ViraFEST assay). No antigen is known for these receptors. Cultured CD4+ T cells had their DNA profiled by the Oncomine TCR Beta short-read assay. In TCRdb, the PCR reads were re-called with MiXCR into one record per CDR3 protein. The sample carries about 13,000 distinct CDR3 sequences, 58% recorded once. The material was cultured CD4+ T cells from blood, obtained after SARS-CoV-2 vaccination. These receptors all stem from a human donor with COVID-19.

This rearrangement joins TRBV20-1 to TRBJ1-1, with D possibly being TRBD1 (5 bases). The CDR3 runs 12 residues. CDR1 and CDR2 from the germline V gene are DFQATT and SNEGSKA (reference sequence). V was pared by 6 bases and J by 4 bases, with 12 bases between. In DNA form, the CDR3 reads TGCAGTGCAAAGCAAGGGGCCACTGAAGCTTTCTTT. It yields the protein CSAKQGATEAFF.

This rearrangement joins TRBV7-8 to TRBJ1-1, with a tentative D call TRBD1 (5 bases). Trimming pared 6 bases from V and 6 bases from J, leaving 23 bases between. Germline loops: CDR1 SGHVS, CDR2 FQNEAQ. The CDR3 length is 16 residues. The CDR3 spells CASSPSRGPIGPEAFF. The CDR3 region has the DNA TGTGCCAGCAGTCCTTCTAGGGGACCCATCGGGCCTGAAGCTTTCTTT.

The rearrangement links TRBV20-1 to TRBJ1-2; D unresolved. Trimming cost V 3 bases and J 3 bases, with 8 bases left between them. This CDR3 has 12 amino acids. Germline V gene lookup returns CDR1 DFQATT and CDR2 SNEGSKA (reference sequence). The CDR3 DNA reads as TGCAGTGCTAGCCCCAACCACTATGGCTACACCTTC. Translation gives CSASPNHYGYTF.

The chain links TRBV20-1 to TRBJ2-4; D remains ambiguous. Germline CDR1 DFQATT, CDR2 SNEGSKA (reference sequence). The CDR3 has 13 residues. V shed 0 bases and J shed 2 bases, with 5 bases lying between them. CDR3 DNA: TGCAGTGCTAGAGACCTGACCAAAAACATTCAGTACTTC. Residues: CSARDLTKNIQYF.

This clonotype was seen a few times. J is TRBJ1-1 and V is TRBV6-1, with a possible D match to TRBD1 (6 bases). Germline values: CDR1 MNHNS, CDR2 SASEGT. V was trimmed by 4 bases and J by 5 bases, leaving 11 bases between them. This CDR3 is 13 amino acids long. CDR3: CASSAPGQTEAFF. The CDR3 DNA is TGTGCCAGCAGTGCACCGGGACAAACTGAAGCTTTCTTT.

The V call is TRBV25-1, the J call TRBJ2-5, with unresolved D. The ends were cut back, 6 bases at V and 3 bases at J, with 5 bases in the middle. This CDR3 has 11 residues. Germline V gene data show CDR1 as MGHDK and CDR2 as SYGVNS. The chain's CDR3 is CASSFKETQYF. CDR3 nucleotides: TGTGCCAGCAGCTTTAAAGAGACCCAGTACTTC.

In this sample, this clonotype turned up a few times. V is TRBV7-6 and J is TRBJ1-2; D is unresolved. Trimming removed 5 bases at V and 8 bases at J, with 12 bases between. This CDR3 contains 12 residues. Germline V gene data show CDR1 as SGHVS and CDR2 as FNYEAQ. The CDR3 here is CASSLDFGGYTF. CDR3 nucleotide sequence: TGTGCCAGCAGCCTTGACTTCGGCGGCTACACCTTC. The full variable domain, in which reference TRBV7-6 and TRBJ1-2 provide the parts outside the CDR3, is GAGVSQSPRYKVTKRGQDVALRCDPISGHVSLYWYRQALGQGPEFLTYFNYEAQQDKSGLPNDRFSAERPEGSISTLTIQRTEQRDSAMYRCASSLDFGGYTFGSGTRLTVV.

This chain connects TRBV19 to TRBJ1-1; D is undetermined. The germline V gene has CDR1 LNHDA and CDR2 SQIVND (reference sequence). The CDR3 contains 14 residues. The V gene lost 1 base and the J gene lost 8 bases, with 14 bases spanning the gap. The CDR3 spells CASSIGLGVFEAFF. CDR3 nucleotide sequence: TGTGCCAGTAGTATAGGGCTAGGCGTTTTCGAAGCTTTCTTT.

This clonotype occurred a few times. V and J are TRBV20-1 and TRBJ2-5; D assignment may be TRBD1 or TRBD2 (6 bases each). V shed 0 bases and J shed 1 base, with 12 bases lying between them. Per germline, CDR1 DFQATT and CDR2 SNEGSKA (reference sequence). This CDR3 spans 15 amino acids. In DNA form, the CDR3 reads TGCAGTGCTAGAGATACCGGGGGCTTCCAAGAGACCCAGTACTTC. Protein sequence: CSARDTGGFQETQYF.